This is a list of T cell receptor beta chains from one sample in a study of T cell changes during pregnancy in multiple sclerosis. Here immunoSEQ multiplex PCR was the method, and the copy in TCRdb shows in-frame clones only, minus some. The sample shows 60,000 to 65,000 clones, around 92% of them seen only once. The sequenced sample was peripheral blood, obtained in the second trimester of pregnancy. The source of these receptors is a female donor in good health, enrolled as a control in a pregnancy study. Each CDR3 is given with its conserved first and last residue. The D gene is left open where the match is weak.

>TRBJ2-6|NA|TRBV7-8
TGTGCCAGCAGCCCAAGGAGGACTGCCAGCTTAGTCTCTGGGGCCAACGTCCTGACTTTC
CASSPRRTASLVSGANVLTF
>TRBJ2-1|TRBD2|TRBV7-3
TGTGCCAGCAGCTTAGGGACTAGTAGGTCTGAGCAGTTCTTC
CASSLGTSRSEQFF
>TRBJ2-1|NA|TRBV28
TGTGCCAGCAGTCCGAGGCAGAACTACAATGAGCAGTTCTTC
CASSPRQNYNEQFF
>TRBJ1-1|NA|TRBV14
TGTGCCAGCAGCCACCTCGAACGTGGGAGGGAAGCTTTCTTT
CASSHLERGREAFF
>TRBJ2-1|TRBD2|TRBV19
TGTGCCAGTAGTCCGGGACTAGCGGGCTACAATGAGCAGTTCTTC
CASSPGLAGYNEQFF
>TRBJ2-3|NA|TRBV5-4
TGTGCCAGCAGCTTGACGGGCACAGATACGCAGTATTTT
CASSLTGTDTQYF
>TRBJ2-3|TRBD2|TRBV7-2
TGTGCCAGCAGCCCCAGGACTAGCGGGAGGAGCACAGATACGCAGTATTTT
CASSPRTSGRSTDTQYF
>TRBJ1-5|NA|TRBV7-9
TGTGCCAGCAGCTTATCCGGCAATCAGCCCCAGCATTTT
CASSLSGNQPQHF
>TRBJ2-2|NA|TRBV6-1
TGTGCCAGCAGTGATGGGGGGCGGGAGTCCGGGGAGCTGTTTTTT
CASSDGGRESGELFF
>TRBJ1-2|NA|TRBV30
TGTGCCTGGTCTCTGAGGGCCGACTATGGCTACACCTTC
CAWSLRADYGYTF
>TRBJ2-5|TRBD2|TRBV2
TGTGCCAGCAGTGAACTAGCGGTTGTTTGGGCCCAGTACTTC
CASSELAVVWAQYF